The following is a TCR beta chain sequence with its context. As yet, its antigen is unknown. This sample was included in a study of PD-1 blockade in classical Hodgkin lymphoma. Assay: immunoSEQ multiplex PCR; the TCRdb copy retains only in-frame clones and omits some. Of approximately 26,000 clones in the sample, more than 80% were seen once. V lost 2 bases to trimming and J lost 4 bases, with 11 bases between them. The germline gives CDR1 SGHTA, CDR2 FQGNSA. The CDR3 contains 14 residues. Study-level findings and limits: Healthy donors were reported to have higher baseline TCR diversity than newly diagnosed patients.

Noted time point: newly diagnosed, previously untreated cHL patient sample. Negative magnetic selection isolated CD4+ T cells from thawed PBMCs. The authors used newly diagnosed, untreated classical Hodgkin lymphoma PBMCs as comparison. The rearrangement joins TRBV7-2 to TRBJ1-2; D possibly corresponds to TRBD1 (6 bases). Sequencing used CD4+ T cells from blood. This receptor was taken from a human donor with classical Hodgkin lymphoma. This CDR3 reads CASSLLGGGYGYTF. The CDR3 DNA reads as TGTGCCAGCAGCTTATTAGGGGGTGGCTATGGCTACACCTTC.